This TCR beta chain was captured by sequencing in a study of response to subunit inactivated influenza vaccine. This CDR3 has 15 amino acids. Per germline, CDR1 LGHNA and CDR2 YNFKEQ. Findings and caveats of the study: Authors suggested that a seasonal influenza vaccination recruits few new T cells each time.

TCRdb used MiXCR to reprocess the RT-PCR reads, holding one entry per CDR3 protein. The sample has 650,000 to 800,000 distinct CDR3 sequences, less than 20% seen once; the top ten hold 11%. A remark on this clonotype: Its antigen is undetermined. The junction departs from the called germline gene at one end, perhaps through a read error.

This specimen consisted of PBMCs from blood, obtained roughly 5 days after vaccination. The clonotype comes from a man over 45 who received an inactivated influenza vaccine. The V and J genes are TRBV4-2 and TRBJ2-1, with TRBD2 identical over 11 bases. The CDR3 region is CASSQETSGIREQIF. The CDR3 DNA sequence: TGTGCCAGCAGCCAAGAGACTAGCGGGATAAGGGAGCAGATCTTC.